The rows below give T cell receptor beta chains drawn from one sample of a study of long-term antiretroviral therapy in people with HIV. This table comes from immunoSEQ multiplex PCR, and its TCRdb copy is limited to in-frame clones, with some not included. The sample carries roughly 16,000 clones, 85% to 90% recorded once. The sequences come from unsorted PBMCs, collected around 2.3 years before starting antiretroviral therapy. The receptor source for this set is a woman between 25 and 40 years old with HIV. The conserved cysteine and the conserved F or W are not part of the CDR3 here. Fields, in order: V gene, J gene, CDR3 protein.

TRBV5-4	TRBJ1-4	ASSLAGQTATNEKLF
TRBV7-9	TRBJ1-1	ASSLAVDTEAF
TRBV7-2	TRBJ2-1	ASSLEGQRNEQF
TRBV30	TRBJ2-3	AWRGGTSDTQY
TRBV7-2	TRBJ1-5	ASSWAGVGQPQH
TRBV7-9	TRBJ2-3	ASGPLTGTYHSSTDTQY
TRBV7-2	TRBJ1-2	ASSLPPGASNYGYT
TRBV6-1	TRBJ1-2	ASSERLNYGYT
TRBV4-3	TRBJ1-2	ASSPQSFGTGTYGYT
TRBV2	TRBJ1-6	ATVLGSGNNSPLH
TRBV6-5	TRBJ2-2	ASSPPRGTGELF
TRBV19	TRBJ2-3	ASAQYGTGGYTDTQY
TRBV7-2	TRBJ1-5	ASSSGNQPQH
TRBV11-2	TRBJ2-7	ASSPHRQGAREQY
TRBV7-8	TRBJ2-3	ASSLAGGVPTDTQY
TRBV6-1	TRBJ2-7	ASSAGDLGHVVTRGYEQY
TRBV5-6	TRBJ1-5	AKTTPPGTGCGQPQH
TRBV18	TRBJ2-2	ASSPPVRGLTGELF
TRBV5-1	TRBJ2-2	ASSSTGTSGRTGELF
TRBV4-1	TRBJ1-4	ASSPRSGKNEKLF
TRBV7-7	TRBJ1-1	ASSLNGNTEAF
TRBV4-1	TRBJ1-2	ASSQDRGSNYGYT
TRBV18	TRBJ2-1	ASSSWTGDYNEQF
TRBV2	TRBJ1-1	ASGALGNTEAF
TRBV5-4	TRBJ1-1	ASSSGQGRANTEAF
TRBV19	TRBJ1-5	ASSISPGRGYSNQPQH
TRBV7-9	TRBJ2-2	ASSLRTANTGELF
TRBV29-1	TRBJ1-2	SVRNYGHLGANYGYT
TRBV29-1	TRBJ2-1	SVEDRPSYNEQF
TRBV4-2	TRBJ2-1	ASSPRGGAPNEQF
TRBV9	TRBJ1-3	ASSAPRQITPGNTIY
TRBV4-1	TRBJ2-1	ASSQVSSGGRNEQF
TRBV12-5	TRBJ1-5	ASGFLGSNQPQH
TRBV5-4	TRBJ2-3	ASSFSQGPDTQY
TRBV18	TRBJ2-7	ASSPRAGGTSYEQY
TRBV14	TRBJ2-1	ASSQGGRGDYNEQF
TRBV7-9	TRBJ1-3	ASSLSYSDSGNTIY
TRBV7-9	TRBJ1-2	ASRPGSPRQSFYGYT
TRBV10-3	TRBJ1-2	ASREGAGYGYT
TRBV6-6	TRBJ2-5	ASSSSARGGLETQY
TRBV6-1	TRBJ1-3	ASDRGLSGNTIY
TRBV19	TRBJ1-2	ASLNRGHDGYT
TRBV19	TRBJ1-2	ASSIGWQNYGYT
TRBV10-3	TRBJ1-3	AIKIDIPGNTIY
TRBV25-1	TRBJ2-3	ASSGQVSPDTQY
TRBV6-6	TRBJ1-2	ASSYSRPDWNYGYT
TRBV27	TRBJ1-5	ASSGDTHSNQPQH
TRBV7-2	TRBJ1-2	ASSLGGDRGYGYT
TRBV7-6	TRBJ1-3	ASSLTGALGGNTIY
TRBV29-1	TRBJ1-2	SVGTGEIYGYT
TRBV9	TRBJ2-3	ASNPSGNTDTQY
TRBV21-1	TRBJ1-1	ASSKVAGGSPRQRTEAF
TRBV19	TRBJ1-2	ASKRNRDRPNYGYT